Presented here are 3 T cell receptor beta chains from one specimen sequenced in a study of CD8+CD57+ T cells in acquired aplastic anemia (dated by TCRdb to the late 2010s). The patients picked for sequencing were ones in whom flow cytometry had shown an expansion of CD8+CD57+ cells. For sequencing, an Illumina HiSeq 2000 was employed. Profiling of TCR beta VDJ combinations and CDR3 sequences used genomic DNA as the template. TCRdb reworked the public reads: Q25 trimming with fastp, MiXCR clone assembly, productive beta chains retained. Identical CDR3 proteins give one entry, which carries the most common genes and DNA. This sample lists roughly 170,000 distinct CDR3 sequences; almost 50% were detected once. Around 13% of the sample is held by the ten biggest clonotypes. The sequencing sample was made of sorted CD4+, CD8+, or CD8+CD57+ T cells (not recorded which) from PBMCs. The receptor source for this set is a human donor with aplastic anemia.

This clonotype appeared many times. The V gene is TRBV19, the J gene TRBJ1-3; tentative D call: TRBD1 (6 bases). CDR1 is LNHDA, CDR2 SQIVND, per germline (reference sequence). The length of the CDR3 is 16 residues. Trimming took off 1 base at V and 0 bases at J, with 10 bases between the two ends. The CDR3 loop reads CASSIAGAFSGNTIYF. CDR3 DNA: TGTGCCAGTAGTATAGCAGGGGCCTTCTCTGGAAACACCATATATTTT.

V gene TRBV2 combines with J gene TRBJ2-1; D gene unclear. The length of the CDR3 is 15 residues. From germline, CDR1 is SNHLY and CDR2 FYNNEI. Trimming removed 3 bases from V and 5 bases from J, with 14 bases in between. CDR3 region: CASSEQPSNNNEQFF. The CDR3 DNA sequence: TGTGCCAGCAGTGAGCAGCCGAGTAATAACAATGAGCAGTTCTTC. The variable domain in full, completed from reference TRBV2 and TRBJ2-1, reads EPEVTQTPSHQVTQMGQEVILRCVPISNHLYFYWYRQILGQKVEFLVSFYNNEISEKSEIFDDQFSVERPDGSNFTLKIRSTKLEDSAMYFCASSEQPSNNNEQFFGPGTRLTVL.

This chain links TRBV19 with TRBJ1-6; 8 nucleotides agree with TRBD1. The CDR3 has 13 amino acids. Looked up from germline, CDR1 is LNHDA and CDR2 is SQIVND (reference sequence). V lost 8 bases to trimming and J lost 6 bases; unmatched junction nucleotides: 3. Here the CDR3 DNA reads TGTGCCAGTGGGACAGGATTTAATTCACCCCTCCACTTT. Its translation: CASGTGFNSPLHF.